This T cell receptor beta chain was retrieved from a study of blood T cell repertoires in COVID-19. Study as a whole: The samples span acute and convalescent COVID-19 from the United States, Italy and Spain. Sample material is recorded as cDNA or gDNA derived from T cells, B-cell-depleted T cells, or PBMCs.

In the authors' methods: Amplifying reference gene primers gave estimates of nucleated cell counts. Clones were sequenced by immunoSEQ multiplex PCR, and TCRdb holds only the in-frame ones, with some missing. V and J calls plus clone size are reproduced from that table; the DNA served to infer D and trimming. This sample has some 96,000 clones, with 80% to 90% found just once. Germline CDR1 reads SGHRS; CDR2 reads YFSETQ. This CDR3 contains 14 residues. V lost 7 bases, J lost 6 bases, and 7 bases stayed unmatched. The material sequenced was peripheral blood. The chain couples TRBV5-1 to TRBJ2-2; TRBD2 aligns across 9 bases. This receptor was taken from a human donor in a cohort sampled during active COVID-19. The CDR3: CASLAGGPSGELFF. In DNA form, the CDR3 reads TGCGCCAGCTTGGCGGGAGGGCCGTCCGGGGAGCTGTTTTTT.